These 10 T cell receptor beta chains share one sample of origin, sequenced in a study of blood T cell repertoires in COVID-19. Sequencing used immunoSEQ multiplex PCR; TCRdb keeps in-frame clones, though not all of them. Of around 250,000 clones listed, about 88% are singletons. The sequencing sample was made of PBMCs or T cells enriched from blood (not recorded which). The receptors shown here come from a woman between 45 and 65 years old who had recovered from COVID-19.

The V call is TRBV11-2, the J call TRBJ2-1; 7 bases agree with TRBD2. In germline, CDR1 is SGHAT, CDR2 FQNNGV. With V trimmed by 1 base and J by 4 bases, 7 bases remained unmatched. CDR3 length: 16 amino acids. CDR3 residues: CASSLVGGGIYNEQFF. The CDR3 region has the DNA TGTGCCAGCAGCTTAGTCGGGGGAGGGATATACAATGAGCAGTTCTTC.

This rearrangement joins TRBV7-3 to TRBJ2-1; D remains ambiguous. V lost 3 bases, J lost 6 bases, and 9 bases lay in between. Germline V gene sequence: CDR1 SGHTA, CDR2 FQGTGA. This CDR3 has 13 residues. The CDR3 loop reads CASSFDSPNEQFF. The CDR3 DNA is TGTGCCAGCAGCTTTGACTCACCCAATGAGCAGTTCTTC.

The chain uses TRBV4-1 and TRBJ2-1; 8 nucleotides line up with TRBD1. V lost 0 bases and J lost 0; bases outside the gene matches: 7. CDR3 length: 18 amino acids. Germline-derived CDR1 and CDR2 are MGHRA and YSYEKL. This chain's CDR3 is CASSQDLGQGISYNEQFF. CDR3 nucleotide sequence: TGCGCCAGCAGCCAAGATCTAGGACAGGGTATCTCCTACAATGAGCAGTTCTTC.

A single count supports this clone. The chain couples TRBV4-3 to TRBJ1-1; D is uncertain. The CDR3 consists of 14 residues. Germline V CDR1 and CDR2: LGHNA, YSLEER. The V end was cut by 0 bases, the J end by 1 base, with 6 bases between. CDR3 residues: CASSQDHWNTEAFF. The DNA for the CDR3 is TGCGCCAGCAGCCAAGATCATTGGAACACTGAAGCTTTCTTT.

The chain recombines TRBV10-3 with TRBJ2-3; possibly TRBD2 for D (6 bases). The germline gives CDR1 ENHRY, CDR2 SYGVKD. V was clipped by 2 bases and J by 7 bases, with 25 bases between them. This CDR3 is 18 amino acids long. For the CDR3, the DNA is TGTGCCATCAGTGAGGTAGGACTACCAACAAATCGCGGCAATACGCAGTATTTT. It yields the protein CAISEVGLPTNRGNTQYF.

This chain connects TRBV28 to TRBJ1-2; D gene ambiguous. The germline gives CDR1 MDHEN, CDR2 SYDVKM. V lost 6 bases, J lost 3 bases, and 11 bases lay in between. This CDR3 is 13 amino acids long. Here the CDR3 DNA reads TGTGCCAGCAGGCGAGAGGGCTACTATGGCTACACCTTC. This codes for CASRREGYYGYTF.

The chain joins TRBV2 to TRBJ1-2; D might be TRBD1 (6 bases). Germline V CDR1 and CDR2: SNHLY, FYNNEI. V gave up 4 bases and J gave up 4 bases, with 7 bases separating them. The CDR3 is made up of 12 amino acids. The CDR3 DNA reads TGTGCCAGCAGTGGACAGGCCTATGGCTACACCTTC. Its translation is CASSGQAYGYTF. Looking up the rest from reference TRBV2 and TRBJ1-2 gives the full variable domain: EPEVTQTPSHQVTQMGQEVILRCVPISNHLYFYWYRQILGQKVEFLVSFYNNEISEKSEIFDDQFSVERPDGSNFTLKIRSTKLEDSAMYFCASSGQAYGYTFGSGTRLTVV.

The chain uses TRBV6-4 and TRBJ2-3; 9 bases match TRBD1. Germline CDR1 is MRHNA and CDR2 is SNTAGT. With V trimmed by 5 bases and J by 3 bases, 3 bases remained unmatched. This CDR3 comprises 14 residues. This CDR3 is CASSRQGGTDTQYF. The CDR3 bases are TGTGCCAGCAGTCGACAGGGGGGTACAGATACGCAGTATTTT.

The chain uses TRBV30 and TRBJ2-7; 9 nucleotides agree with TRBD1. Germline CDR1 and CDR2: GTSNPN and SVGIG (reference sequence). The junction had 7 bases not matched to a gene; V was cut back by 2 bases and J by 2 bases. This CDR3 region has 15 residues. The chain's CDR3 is CAWSFRDRATYEQYF. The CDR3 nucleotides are TGTGCCTGGAGTTTCCGGGACAGGGCCACCTACGAGCAGTACTTC.

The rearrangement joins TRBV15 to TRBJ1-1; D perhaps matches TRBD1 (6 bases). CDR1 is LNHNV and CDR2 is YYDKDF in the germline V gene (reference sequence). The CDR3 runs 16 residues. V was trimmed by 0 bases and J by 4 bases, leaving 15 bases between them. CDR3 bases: TGTGCCACCAGCAGAGAAACAGGGTCGGTGGGCACTGAAGCTTTCTTT. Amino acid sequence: CATSRETGSVGTEAFF.